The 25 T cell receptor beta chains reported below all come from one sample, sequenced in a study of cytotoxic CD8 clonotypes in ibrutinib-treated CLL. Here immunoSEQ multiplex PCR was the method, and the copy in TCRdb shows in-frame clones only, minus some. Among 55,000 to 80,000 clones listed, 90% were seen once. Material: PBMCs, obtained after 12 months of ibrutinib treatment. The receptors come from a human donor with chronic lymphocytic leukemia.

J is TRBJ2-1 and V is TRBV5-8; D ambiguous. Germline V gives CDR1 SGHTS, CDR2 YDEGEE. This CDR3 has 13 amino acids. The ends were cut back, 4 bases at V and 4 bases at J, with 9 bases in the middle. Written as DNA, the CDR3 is TGTGCCAGCAGCCAGTATTCATACAATGAGCAGTTCTTC. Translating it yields CASSQYSYNEQFF.

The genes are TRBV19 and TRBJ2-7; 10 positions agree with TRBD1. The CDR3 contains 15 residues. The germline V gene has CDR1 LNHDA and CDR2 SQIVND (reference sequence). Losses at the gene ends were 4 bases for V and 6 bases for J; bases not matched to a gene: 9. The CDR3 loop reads CASSKGRQGAVEQYF. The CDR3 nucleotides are TGTGCCAGTAGTAAAGGGAGACAGGGGGCCGTCGAGCAGTACTTC.

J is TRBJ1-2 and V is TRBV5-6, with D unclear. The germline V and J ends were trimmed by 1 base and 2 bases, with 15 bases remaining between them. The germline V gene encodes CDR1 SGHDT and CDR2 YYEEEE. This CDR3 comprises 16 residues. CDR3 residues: CASSLLQATSNYGYTF. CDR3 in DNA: TGTGCCAGCAGCTTGCTCCAGGCCACCTCGAACTATGGCTACACCTTC.

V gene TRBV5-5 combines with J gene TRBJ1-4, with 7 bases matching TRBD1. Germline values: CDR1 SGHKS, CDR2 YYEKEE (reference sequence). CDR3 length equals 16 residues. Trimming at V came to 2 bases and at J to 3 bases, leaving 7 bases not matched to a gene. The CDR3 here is CASSFDPTGANEKLFF. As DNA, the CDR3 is TGTGCCAGCAGCTTTGACCCTACAGGGGCTAATGAAAAACTGTTTTTT.

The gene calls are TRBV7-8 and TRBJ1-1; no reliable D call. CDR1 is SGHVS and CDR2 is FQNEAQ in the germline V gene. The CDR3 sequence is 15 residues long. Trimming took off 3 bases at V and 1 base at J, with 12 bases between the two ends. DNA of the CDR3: TGTGCCAGCAGCTTCGCGCGGTCGGAGAACACTGAAGCTTTCTTT. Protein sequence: CASSFARSENTEAFF.

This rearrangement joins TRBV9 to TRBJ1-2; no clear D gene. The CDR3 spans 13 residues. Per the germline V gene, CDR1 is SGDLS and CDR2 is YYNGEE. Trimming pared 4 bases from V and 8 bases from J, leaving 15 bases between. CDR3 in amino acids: CASSPPTRLGYTF. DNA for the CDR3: TGTGCCAGCAGCCCACCAACGCGGTTGGGCTACACCTTC.

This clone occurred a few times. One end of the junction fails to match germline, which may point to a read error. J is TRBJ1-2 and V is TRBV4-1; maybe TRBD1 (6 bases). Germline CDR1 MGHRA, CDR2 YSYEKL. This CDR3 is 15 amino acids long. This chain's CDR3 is CASSYFRGQVYGYTF. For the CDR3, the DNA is TGTGCCAGCAGCTACTTTCGGGGGCAGGTGTATGGCTACACCTTC.

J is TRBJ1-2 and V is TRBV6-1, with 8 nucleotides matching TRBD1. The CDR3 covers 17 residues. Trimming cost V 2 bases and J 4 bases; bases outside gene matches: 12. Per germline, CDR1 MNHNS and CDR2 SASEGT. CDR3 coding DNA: TGTGCCAGCAGTGAACAGGGGGCTACAGCTGCGTTCTATGGCTACACCTTC. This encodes CASSEQGATAAFYGYTF.

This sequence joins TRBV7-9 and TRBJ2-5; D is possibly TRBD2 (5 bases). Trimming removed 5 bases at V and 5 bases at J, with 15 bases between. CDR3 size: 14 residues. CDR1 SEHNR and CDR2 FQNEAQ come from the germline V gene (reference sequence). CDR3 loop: CASSRRERRETQYF. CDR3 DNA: TGTGCCAGCAGCCGGCGAGAGCGGCGGGAGACCCAGTACTTC.

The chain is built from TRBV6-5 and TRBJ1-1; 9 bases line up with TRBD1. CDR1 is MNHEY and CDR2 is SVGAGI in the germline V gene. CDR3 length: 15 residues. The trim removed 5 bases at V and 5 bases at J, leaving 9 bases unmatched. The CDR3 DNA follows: TGTGCCAGCAGTCTCAAACAGGGGGCGAGAACTGAAGCTTTCTTT. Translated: CASSLKQGARTEAFF.

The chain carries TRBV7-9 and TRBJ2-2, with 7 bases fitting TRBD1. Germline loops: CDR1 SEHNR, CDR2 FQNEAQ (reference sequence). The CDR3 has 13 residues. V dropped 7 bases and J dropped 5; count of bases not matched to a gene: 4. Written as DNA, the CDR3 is TGTGCCAGCATCCAGGGGGTGACCGGGGAGCTGTTTTTT. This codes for CASIQGVTGELFF. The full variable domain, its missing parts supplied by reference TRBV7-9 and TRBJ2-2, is DTGVSQNPRHKITKRGQNVTFRCDPISEHNRLYWYRQTLGQGPEFLTYFQNEAQLEKSRLLSDRFSAERPKGSFSTLEIQRTEQGDSAMYLCASIQGVTGELFFGEGSRLTVL.

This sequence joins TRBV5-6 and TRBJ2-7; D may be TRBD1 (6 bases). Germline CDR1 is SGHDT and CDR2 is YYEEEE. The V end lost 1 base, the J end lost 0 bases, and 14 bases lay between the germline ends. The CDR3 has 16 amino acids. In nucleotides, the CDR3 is TGTGCCAGCAGCTTGAACACCGGGACACACTCCTACGAGCAGTACTTC. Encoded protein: CASSLNTGTHSYEQYF.

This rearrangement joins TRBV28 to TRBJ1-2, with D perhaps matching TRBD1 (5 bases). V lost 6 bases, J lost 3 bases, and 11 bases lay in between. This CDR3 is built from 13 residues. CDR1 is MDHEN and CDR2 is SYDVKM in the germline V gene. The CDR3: CASRTGLDYGYTF. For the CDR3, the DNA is TGTGCCAGCAGAACAGGACTAGACTATGGCTACACCTTC.

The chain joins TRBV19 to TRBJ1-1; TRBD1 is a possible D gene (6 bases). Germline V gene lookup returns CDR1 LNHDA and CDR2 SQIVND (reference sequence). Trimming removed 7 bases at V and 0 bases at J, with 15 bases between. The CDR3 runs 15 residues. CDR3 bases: TGTGCCAGTATTCCCAAACAGGGCGTGAACACTGAAGCTTTCTTT. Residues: CASIPKQGVNTEAFF.

In nucleotides, the CDR3 is TGCGCCAGCAGGGTCCGGAGGGAGTCCTACGAGCAGTACTTC. It specifies CASRVRRESYEQYF. The chain carries TRBV5-1 and TRBJ2-7, with D perhaps TRBD2 (6 bases). The germline V gene has CDR1 SGHRS and CDR2 YFSETQ. V lost 5 bases to trimming and J lost 1 base, with 13 bases between them. CDR3 length: 14 amino acids.

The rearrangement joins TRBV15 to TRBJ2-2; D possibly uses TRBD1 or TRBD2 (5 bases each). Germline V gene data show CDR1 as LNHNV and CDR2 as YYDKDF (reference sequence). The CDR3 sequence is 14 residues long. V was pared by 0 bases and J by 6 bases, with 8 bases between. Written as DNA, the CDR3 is TGTGCCACCAGCAGAGATGGGACGGCCGGGGAGCTGTTTTTT. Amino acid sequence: CATSRDGTAGELFF.

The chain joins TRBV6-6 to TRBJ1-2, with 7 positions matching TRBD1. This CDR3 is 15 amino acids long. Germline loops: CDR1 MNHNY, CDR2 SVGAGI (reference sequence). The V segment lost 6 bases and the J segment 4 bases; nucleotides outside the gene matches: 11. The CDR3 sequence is CASSIPSRDSYGYTF. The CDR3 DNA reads TGTGCCAGCAGCATTCCCTCCCGGGACAGCTATGGCTACACCTTC.

CDR3 bases: TGTGCCAGCAGCCGCAGGGTCTCGACAGATACGCAGTATTTT. This encodes CASSRRVSTDTQYF. The chain links TRBV9 to TRBJ2-3; possible D gene TRBD1, 5 bases. Trimming removed 4 bases from V and 3 bases from J, with 12 bases in between. Looked up from germline, CDR1 is SGDLS and CDR2 is YYNGEE. This CDR3 comprises 14 residues. The whole variable domain, remainder taken from reference TRBV9 and TRBJ2-3, is DSGVTQTPKHLITATGQRVTLRCSPRSGDLSVYWYQQSLDQGLQFLIQYYNGEERAKGNILERFSAQQFPDLHSELNLSSLELGDSALYFCASSRRVSTDTQYFGPGTRLTVL.

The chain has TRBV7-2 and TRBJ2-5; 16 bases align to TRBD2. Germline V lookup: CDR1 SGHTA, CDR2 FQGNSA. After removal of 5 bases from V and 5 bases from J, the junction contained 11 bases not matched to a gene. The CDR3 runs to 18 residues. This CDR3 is CASSLGTSGRAVWETQYF. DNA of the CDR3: TGTGCCAGCAGCCTCGGGACTAGCGGGAGGGCTGTGTGGGAGACCCAGTACTTC.

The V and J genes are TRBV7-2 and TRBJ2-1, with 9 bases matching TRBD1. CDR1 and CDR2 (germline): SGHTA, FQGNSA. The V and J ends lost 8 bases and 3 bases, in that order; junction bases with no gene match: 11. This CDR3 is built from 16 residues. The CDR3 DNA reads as TGTGCCAGCGCACGTGAGGGGGGACAGGGCTACAATGAGCAGTTCTTC. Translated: CASAREGGQGYNEQFF.

CDR3 coding DNA: TGTGCCAGCAGTTTACACACCGGGACAGGGAGTACAGATACGCAGTATTTT. This codes for CASSLHTGTGSTDTQYF. The chain carries TRBV28 and TRBJ2-3, with 9 bases that match TRBD1. This CDR3 spans 17 amino acids. V gave up 2 bases and J gave up 3 bases; unmatched junction bases: 9. Germline CDR1 MDHEN, CDR2 SYDVKM.

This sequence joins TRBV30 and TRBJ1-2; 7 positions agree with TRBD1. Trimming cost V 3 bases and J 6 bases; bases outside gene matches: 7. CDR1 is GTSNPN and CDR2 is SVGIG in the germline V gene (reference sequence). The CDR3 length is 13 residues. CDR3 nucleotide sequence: TGTGCCTGGAGCACAGGGGAGTACGATGGCTACACCTTC. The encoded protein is CAWSTGEYDGYTF.

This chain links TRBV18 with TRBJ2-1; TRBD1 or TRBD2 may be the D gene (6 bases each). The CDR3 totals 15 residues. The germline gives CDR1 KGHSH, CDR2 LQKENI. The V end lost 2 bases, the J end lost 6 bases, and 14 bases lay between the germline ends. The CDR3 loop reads CASSPTQQGGNEQFF. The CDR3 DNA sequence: TGTGCCAGCTCACCAACACAACAGGGAGGCAATGAGCAGTTCTTC.

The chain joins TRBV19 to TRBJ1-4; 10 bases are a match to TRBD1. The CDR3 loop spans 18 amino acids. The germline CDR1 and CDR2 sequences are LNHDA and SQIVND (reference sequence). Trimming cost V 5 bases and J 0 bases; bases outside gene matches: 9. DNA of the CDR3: TGTGCCAGTAGTTTTGGGACAGGGGCGACCGCAACTAATGAAAAACTGTTTTTT. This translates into CASSFGTGATATNEKLFF.

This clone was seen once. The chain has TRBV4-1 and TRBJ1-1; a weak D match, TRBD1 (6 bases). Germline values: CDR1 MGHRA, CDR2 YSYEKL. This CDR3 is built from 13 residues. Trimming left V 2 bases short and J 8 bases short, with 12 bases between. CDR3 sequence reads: CASSQQGYTEAFF. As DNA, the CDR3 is TGCGCCAGCAGCCAACAGGGGTATACCGAAGCTTTCTTT.